These T cell receptor beta chains were read from a single sample in a study of regulatory T cells in long-lasting Graves disease. TCRdb used MiXCR to reprocess the multiplex PCR reads, holding one entry per CDR3 protein. The sample carries about 470,000 distinct CDR3 sequences, about 15% recorded once. These sequences were also reported in another study, on T cells in Graves' hyperthyroidism and ophthalmopathy.

The sample here was peripheral blood mononuclear cells (PBMCs), taken at new diagnosis, from a patient treated with antithyroid drugs. The receptors stem from a woman aged 25 to 45 with Graves disease. CDR3s include the opening cysteine and the closing phenylalanine or tryptophan. A D gene is named only where the DNA matches it firmly. Rows may omit the clone size; those that give it use once, few, many or a size class.

V: TRBV9; D: TRBD2; size: .; J: TRBJ2-2; CDR3: CASSSRTSGSFTGELFF; DNA: TGTGCCAGCAGCTCTAGGACTAGCGGGAGTTTCACCGGGGAGCTGTTTTTT
V: TRBV12-3/TRBV12-4; D: .; size: many; J: TRBJ1-3; CDR3: CASSLGVRFAGGFFNTIYF; DNA: TGTGCCAGCAGTTTAGGCGTCCGGTTTGCGGGGGGCTTTTTCAACACCATATATTTT
V: TRBV5-5; D: .; size: few; J: TRBJ2-6; CDR3: CASSLEEAGANVLTF; DNA: TGTGCCAGCAGCTTGGAGGAAGCTGGGGCCAACGTCCTGACTTTC
V: TRBV29-1; D: TRBD2; size: many; J: TRBJ2-3; CDR3: CSVGGSGADTQYF; DNA: TGCAGCGTTGGCGGGAGCGGCGCAGATACGCAGTATTTT
V: TRBV24-1; D: TRBD2; size: .; J: TRBJ2-1; CDR3: CATSDPYPGLAASSYNEQFF; DNA: TGTGCCACCAGTGACCCTTACCCGGGACTAGCGGCCAGCTCCTACAATGAGCAGTTCTTC
V: TRBV20-1; D: .; size: few; J: TRBJ2-4; CDR3: CSGAGGHGKNIQYF; DNA: TGCAGTGGAGCCGGCGGGCACGGCAAAAACATTCAGTACTTC
V: TRBV2; D: TRBD1; size: many; J: TRBJ1-2; CDR3: CAIGQGPYGYTF; DNA: TGTGCCATTGGACAGGGGCCCTATGGCTACACCTTC
V: TRBV7-3; D: TRBD2; size: few; J: TRBJ2-1; CDR3: CASSLGTSGNSTGSYNEQFF; DNA: TGTGCCAGCAGTTTAGGGACTAGCGGGAATTCGACTGGCTCCTACAATGAGCAGTTCTTC
V: TRBV27; D: .; size: many; J: TRBJ2-3; CDR3: CASASSGPFNTDTQYF; DNA: TGTGCCAGCGCCTCTTCGGGCCCTTTTAACACAGATACGCAGTATTTT
V: TRBV20-1; D: TRBD2; size: many; J: TRBJ2-7; CDR3: CSATSGYEQYF; DNA: TGCAGTGCCACTAGCGGCTACGAGCAGTACTTC
V: TRBV20-1; D: .; size: many; J: TRBJ2-7; CDR3: CSARGGYEQYF; DNA: TGCAGTGCCCGAGGCGGCTACGAGCAGTACTTC
V: TRBV5-1; D: .; size: many; J: TRBJ1-5; CDR3: CASSLGEHNQPQHF; DNA: TGCGCCAGCAGCTTAGGGGAACACAATCAGCCCCAGCATTTT
V: TRBV18; D: .; size: many; J: TRBJ1-6; CDR3: CASSPGPPHNSPLHF; DNA: TGTGCCAGCTCACCAGGACCCCCTCATAATTCACCCCTCCACTTT
V: TRBV28; D: .; size: many; J: TRBJ2-2; CDR3: CASSPDSTGRLTDTGELFF; DNA: TGTGCCAGCAGTCCAGACTCTACGGGGAGACTGACGGACACCGGGGAGCTGTTTTTT
V: TRBV19; D: .; size: .; J: TRBJ1-1; CDR3: CASSTYVGNTEAFF; DNA: TGTGCCAGTAGTACGTACGTTGGGAACACTGAAGCTTTCTTT
V: TRBV9; D: .; size: few; J: TRBJ2-2; CDR3: CASSDSYDTGELFF; DNA: TGTGCCAGCAGTGACTCCTATGACACCGGGGAGCTGTTTTTT
V: TRBV6-2/TRBV6-3; D: TRBD2; size: many; J: TRBJ2-5; CDR3: CASAKGLAGGPGETQYF; DNA: TGTGCCAGCGCGAAGGGACTAGCGGGAGGGCCGGGGGAGACCCAGTACTTC
V: TRBV3-1; D: TRBD1; size: many; J: TRBJ1-4; CDR3: CASSTQGDLEKLFF; DNA: TGTGCCAGCAGCACACAGGGGGACTTGGAAAAACTGTTTTTT
V: TRBV6-5; D: .; size: many; J: TRBJ2-7; CDR3: CASSYSSRGRRVLGQYF; DNA: TGTGCCAGCAGTTACTCGAGCCGGGGACGGCGGGTGTTGGGGCAGTACTTC
V: TRBV5-1; D: TRBD2; size: many; J: TRBJ2-1; CDR3: CASSRLEAGISNEQFF; DNA: TGCGCCAGCAGCCGCCTTGAAGCGGGAATATCGAATGAGCAGTTCTTC